The 12 T cell receptor beta chains reported below all come from one sample, sequenced in a study of beta chain features in type 1 diabetes. General study points: Shortening that was moderate but significant affected the TCRB CDR3s of Type 1 diabetes patients in all four CD4+ subsets.

Which antigens these TCRs recognize remains unknown. As every portion of the isolated RNA was reverse transcribed, the sequencing read expressed TCRB transcripts. The table came from immunoSEQ multiplex PCR; TCRdb's copy has only in-frame clones and leaves some out. The sample carries 300,000 or so clones, around 9.3% recorded once. Sequenced input: central memory CD4+ T cells from blood. The origin of the receptors is a man aged 30-40 years with type 1 diabetes.

The chain joins TRBV7-2 to TRBJ2-5; the match to TRBD2 covers 8 bases. Germline CDR1 reads SGHTA; CDR2 reads FQGNSA. The length of the CDR3 is 15 residues. V shed 7 bases, J shed 4 bases, and the junction held 11 bases outside the gene matches. CDR3 DNA: TGTGCCAGCACCCGTGCGGGGGGCGGTGGAGAGACCCAGTACTTC. Protein: CASTRAGGGGETQYF.

CDR3 nucleotides: TGCAGCGTGACCGGGACAGGGACGAACACTGAAGCTTTCTTT. It codes for CSVTGTGTNTEAFF. The chain couples TRBV29-1 to TRBJ1-1; 9 positions agree with TRBD1. Germline CDR1 and CDR2: SQVTM and ANQGSEA. The ends lost 6 bases at V and 1 base at J; junction bases unmatched: 6. The CDR3 runs to 14 residues.

The rearrangement joins TRBV7-2 to TRBJ2-2; perhaps TRBD2 as D (6 bases). The CDR3 runs 14 residues. The germline V gene encodes CDR1 SGHTA and CDR2 FQGNSA. Trimming removed 6 bases from V and 4 bases from J, with 12 bases in between. The CDR3 reads CASRGGGLTGELFF. For the CDR3, the DNA is TGTGCCAGCAGGGGAGGAGGACTCACCGGGGAGCTGTTTTTT.

This clone has only a few counts. V and J are TRBV7-2 and TRBJ2-7, with 11 bases fitting TRBD1. The CDR3 has 15 amino acids. V gave up 5 bases and J gave up 6 bases; unmatched junction bases: 9. CDR1 is SGHTA, CDR2 FQGNSA, per germline. DNA of the CDR3: TGTGCCAGCAGCCCGCACACCGGGACAGGGGGCGAGCAGTACTTC. It translates to CASSPHTGTGGEQYF.

Only a few counts were recorded for this clone. This chain uses TRBV5-1 with TRBJ1-1; D is uncertain. The CDR3 is 17 amino acids. V was trimmed by 4 bases and J by 0 bases, leaving 19 bases between them. CDR1 and CDR2 (germline): SGHRS, YFSETQ. CDR3 DNA: TGCGCCAGCAGCACCCACGAGGGTCGGTTTATGAACACTGAAGCTTTCTTT. Its translation: CASSTHEGRFMNTEAFF. The entire variable domain, with the rest obtained from reference TRBV5-1 and TRBJ1-1, is as follows: KAGVTQTPRYLIKTRGQQVTLSCSPISGHRSVSWYQQTPGQGLQFLFEYFSETQRNKGNFPGRFSGRQFSNSRSEMNVSTLELGDSALYLCASSTHEGRFMNTEAFFGQGTRLTVV.

The chain recombines TRBV28 with TRBJ1-4; TRBD1 might be the D (5 bases). The CDR3 has 15 amino acids. The germline CDR1 and CDR2 sequences are MDHEN and SYDVKM. The V and J ends lost 5 bases and 5 bases respectively, with 15 bases between them. CDR3 DNA sequence: TGTGCCAGCAGTAGCGACAGCCTACAAAATGAAAAACTGTTTTTT. Residues: CASSSDSLQNEKLFF.

This clone showed up just a few times. This chain uses TRBV7-9 with TRBJ1-6, with D perhaps TRBD1 (5 bases). CDR1 is SEHNR and CDR2 is FQNEAQ in the germline V gene (reference sequence). Trimming cost V 5 bases and J 4 bases, with 12 bases left between them. The CDR3 spans 15 residues. CDR3 nucleotides: TGTGCCAGCAGCCAAGGTCCAGGGTATAATTCACCCCTCCACTTT. Translating gives CASSQGPGYNSPLHF.

In its sample, this clone was seen many times. Other DNA sequences from this sample encode an identical CDR3 as well. The chain joins TRBV4-3 to TRBJ1-1; D uncertain. Germline V gene lookup returns CDR1 LGHNA and CDR2 YSLEER. V lost 0 bases to trimming and J lost 1 base, with 6 bases between them. The CDR3 totals 14 residues. DNA for the CDR3: TGCGCCAGCAGCCAAGAGGCGGCGAACACTGAAGCTTTCTTT. Translated: CASSQEAANTEAFF.

This clone has more than one count but fewer than ten. The chain employs TRBV29-1 and TRBJ2-7; 8 bases match TRBD1. The germline V gene has CDR1 SQVTM and CDR2 ANQGSEA. The CDR3 sequence is 13 residues long. Unmatched junction bases numbered 7, after V lost 6 bases and J lost 3 bases. The CDR3 sequence is CSVLGQGLYEQYF. CDR3 nucleotides: TGCAGCGTCCTCGGACAGGGACTCTACGAGCAGTACTTC.

This clone occurred a few times. The chain combines TRBV19 with TRBJ2-4; 9 bases agree with TRBD1. Germline V gene lookup returns CDR1 LNHDA and CDR2 SQIVND (reference sequence). The V segment lost 4 bases and the J segment 1 base; nucleotides outside the gene matches: 8. The CDR3 length is 17 residues. CDR3: CASSTRQGGRAKNIQYF. DNA for the CDR3: TGTGCCAGTAGTACCCGACAGGGGGGGAGGGCCAAAAACATTCAGTACTTC. Based on the CDR3 plus reference TRBV19 and TRBJ2-4, the full variable domain is DGGITQSPKYLFRKEGQNVTLSCEQNLNHDAMYWYRQDPGQGLRLIYYSQIVNDFQKGDIAEGYSVSREKKESFPLTVTSAQKNPTAFYLCASSTRQGGRAKNIQYFGAGTRLSVL.

This clone turned up a few times. One junction end disagrees with the germline gene, perhaps due to a read error. This chain joins TRBV19 and TRBJ2-7, with 7 bases matching TRBD1. This CDR3 is built from 11 residues. Looked up from germline, CDR1 is LNHDA and CDR2 is SQIVND (reference sequence). For the CDR3, the DNA is TGTGCCAGTAGTATGGAACCGGGACAGAACTTC. This sequence encodes CASSMEPGQNF.

The chain recombines TRBV7-2 with TRBJ2-1; D might be TRBD1 (6 bases). V was pared by 2 bases and J by 1 base, with 15 bases between. The CDR3 runs to 17 residues. Germline loops: CDR1 SGHTA, CDR2 FQGNSA. CDR3: CASSLLVGASSYNEQFF. CDR3 bases: TGTGCCAGCAGCTTACTAGTGGGGGCGAGTTCCTACAATGAGCAGTTCTTC.